This TCR beta chain was sequenced during a study of CD8+ T cells in alopecia areata. About the study: Treated patients received severity scores based on the percentage of scalp area affected.

As regards this clone: Its antigen is unknown.

This CDR3 is 12 amino acids long. The V end was cut by 5 bases, the J end by 2 bases, with 6 bases between. The germline V gene has CDR1 GTSNPN and CDR2 SVGIG (reference sequence). Treatment here: oral pan-JAK inhibitor, 5-10 mg twice daily. Lesional scalp tissue (obtained by punch biopsy) and peripheral blood were collected from alopecia areata patients. Extracted RNA was reverse transcribed into cDNA, the sequencing template. Assay: immunoSEQ multiplex PCR; the TCRdb copy retains only in-frame clones and omits some. Of roughly 100,000 clones in the sample, roughly 45% were seen once. Notes on the study in general: Sequenced scalp T cells also include alphabeta T cells resident in normal skin.

The source was CD8+ T cells sorted from blood, collected at week 24, from a patient treated with tofacitinib. The receptor was isolated from a human donor with alopecia areata. The chain has TRBV30 and TRBJ2-2; no definite D call. In DNA, the CDR3 is TGTGCCTGGGGTAGAAACACCGGGGAGCTGTTTTTT. Translation gives CAWGRNTGELFF.